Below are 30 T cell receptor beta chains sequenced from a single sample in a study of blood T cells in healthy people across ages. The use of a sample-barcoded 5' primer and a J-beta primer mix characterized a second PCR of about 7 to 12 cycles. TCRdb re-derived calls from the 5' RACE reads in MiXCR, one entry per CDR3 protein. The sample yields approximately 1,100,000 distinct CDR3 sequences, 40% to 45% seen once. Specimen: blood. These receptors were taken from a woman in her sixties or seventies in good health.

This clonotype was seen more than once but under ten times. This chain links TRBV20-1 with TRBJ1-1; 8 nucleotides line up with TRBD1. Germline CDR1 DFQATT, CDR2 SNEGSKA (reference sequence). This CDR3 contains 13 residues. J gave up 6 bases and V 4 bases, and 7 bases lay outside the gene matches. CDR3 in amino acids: CSATVAGGSEAFF. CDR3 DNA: TGCAGTGCTACGGTCGCAGGGGGCTCTGAAGCTTTCTTT.

The chain's CDR3 is CASSLDPPGSLYEQYF. The CDR3 DNA follows: TGCGCCAGCAGCTTGGACCCCCCCGGGTCCCTCTACGAGCAGTACTTC. The genes are TRBV5-1 and TRBJ2-7, with unresolved D. The CDR3 loop spans 16 amino acids. In germline, CDR1 is SGHRS, CDR2 YFSETQ. V was shortened by 0 bases and J by 3 bases, with 16 bases between the two germline ends.

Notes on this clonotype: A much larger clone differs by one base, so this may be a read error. CDR3 sequence reads: CASSATSGRLNEQYF. In DNA form, the CDR3 reads TGTGCCAGCAGTGCCACTAGCGGGAGGCTCAATGAGCAGTACTTC. J is TRBJ2-7 and V is TRBV2, with TRBD2 matching 12 bases. Unmatched junction bases numbered 8, after V lost 4 bases and J lost 7 bases. Germline V gene lookup returns CDR1 SNHLY and CDR2 FYNNEI. CDR3 length: 15 residues.

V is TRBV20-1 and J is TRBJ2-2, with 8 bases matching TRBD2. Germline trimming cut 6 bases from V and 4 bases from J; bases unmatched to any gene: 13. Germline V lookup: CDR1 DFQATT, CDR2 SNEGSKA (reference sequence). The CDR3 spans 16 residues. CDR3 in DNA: TGCAGTGCCACGGATCGAGCGGGAGCGGTCACCGGGGAGCTGTTTTTT. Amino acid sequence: CSATDRAGAVTGELFF.

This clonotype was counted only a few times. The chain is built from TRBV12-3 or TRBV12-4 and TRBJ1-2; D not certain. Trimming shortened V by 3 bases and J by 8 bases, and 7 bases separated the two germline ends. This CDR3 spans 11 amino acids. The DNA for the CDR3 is TGTGCCAGCAGTTTCGGCGAGGGCTACACCTTC. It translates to CASSFGEGYTF.

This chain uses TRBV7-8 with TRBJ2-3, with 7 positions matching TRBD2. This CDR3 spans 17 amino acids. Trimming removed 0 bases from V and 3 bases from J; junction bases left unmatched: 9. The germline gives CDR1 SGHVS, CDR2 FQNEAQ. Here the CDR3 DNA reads TGTGCCAGCAGCTTAGCGCGGGGCGGGAGTTTTACAGATACGCAGTATTTT. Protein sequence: CASSLARGGSFTDTQYF.

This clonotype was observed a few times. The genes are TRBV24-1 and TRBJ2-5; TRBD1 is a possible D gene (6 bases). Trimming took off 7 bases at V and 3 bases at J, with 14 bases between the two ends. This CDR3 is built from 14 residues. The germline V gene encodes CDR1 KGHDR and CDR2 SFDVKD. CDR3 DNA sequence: TGTGCCACCAGCGTAACAGGGTTGGAAGAGACCCAGTACTTC. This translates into CATSVTGLEETQYF.

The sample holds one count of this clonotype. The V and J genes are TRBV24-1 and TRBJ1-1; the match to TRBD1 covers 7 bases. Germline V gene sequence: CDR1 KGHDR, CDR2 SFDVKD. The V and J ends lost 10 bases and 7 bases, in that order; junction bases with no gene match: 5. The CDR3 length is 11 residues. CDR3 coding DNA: TGTGCCACAAGACAGGGCGGTGAAGCTTTCTTT. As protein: CATRQGGEAFF.

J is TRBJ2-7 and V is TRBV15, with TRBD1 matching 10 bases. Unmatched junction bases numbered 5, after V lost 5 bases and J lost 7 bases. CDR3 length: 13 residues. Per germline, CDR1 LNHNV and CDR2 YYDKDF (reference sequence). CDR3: CATSEDRGREQYF. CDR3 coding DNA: TGTGCCACCAGCGAAGACAGGGGGCGGGAGCAGTACTTC.

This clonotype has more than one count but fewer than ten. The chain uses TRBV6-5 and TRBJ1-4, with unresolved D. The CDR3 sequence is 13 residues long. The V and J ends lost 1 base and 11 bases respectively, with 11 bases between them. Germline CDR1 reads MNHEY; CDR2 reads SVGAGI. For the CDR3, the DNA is TGTGCCAGCAGTTACTGGGAGGCTGGCAAACTGTTTTTT. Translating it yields CASSYWEAGKLFF.

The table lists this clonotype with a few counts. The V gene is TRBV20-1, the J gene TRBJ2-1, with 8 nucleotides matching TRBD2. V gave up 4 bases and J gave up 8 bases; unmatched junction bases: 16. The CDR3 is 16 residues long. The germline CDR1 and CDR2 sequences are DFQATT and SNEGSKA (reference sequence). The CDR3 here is CSATLLREGRGHEQFF. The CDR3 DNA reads TGCAGTGCTACCCTACTCCGGGAGGGCCGCGGTCATGAGCAGTTCTTC.

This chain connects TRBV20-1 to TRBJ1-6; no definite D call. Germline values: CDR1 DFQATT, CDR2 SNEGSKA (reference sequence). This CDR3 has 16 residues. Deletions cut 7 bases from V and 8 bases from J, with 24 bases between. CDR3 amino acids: CSVTARVGIFDSPLHF. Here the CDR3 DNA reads TGCAGTGTCACAGCCCGGGTGGGGATTTTTGATTCACCCCTCCACTTT.

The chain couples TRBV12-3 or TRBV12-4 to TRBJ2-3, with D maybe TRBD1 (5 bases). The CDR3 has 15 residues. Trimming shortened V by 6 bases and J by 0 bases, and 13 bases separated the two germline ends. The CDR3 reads CASSPSRASTDTQYF. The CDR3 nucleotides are TGTGCCAGCAGCCCTTCCAGGGCGAGCACAGATACGCAGTATTTT.

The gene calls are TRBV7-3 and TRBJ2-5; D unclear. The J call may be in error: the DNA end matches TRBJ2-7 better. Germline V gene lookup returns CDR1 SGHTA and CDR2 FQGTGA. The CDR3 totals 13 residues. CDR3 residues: CASSPENSDEQYF. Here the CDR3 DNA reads TGTGCCAGCAGCCCCGAGAATTCGGACGAGCAGTACTTC.

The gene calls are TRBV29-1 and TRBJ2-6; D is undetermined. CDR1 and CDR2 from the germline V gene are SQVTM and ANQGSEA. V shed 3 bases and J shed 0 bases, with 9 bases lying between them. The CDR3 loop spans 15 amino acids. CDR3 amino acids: CSVDSHLSGANVLTF. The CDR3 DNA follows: TGCAGCGTTGACAGCCATCTCTCTGGGGCCAACGTCCTGACTTTC.

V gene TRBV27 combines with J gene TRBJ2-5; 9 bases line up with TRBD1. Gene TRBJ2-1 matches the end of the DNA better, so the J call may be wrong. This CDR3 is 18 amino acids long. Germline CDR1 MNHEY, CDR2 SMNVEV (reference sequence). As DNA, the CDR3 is TGTGCCAGCAGTTTAAGAGCTACCGGGACAGGGCCACAAGAGACCCAGTTCTTC. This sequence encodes CASSLRATGTGPQETQFF.

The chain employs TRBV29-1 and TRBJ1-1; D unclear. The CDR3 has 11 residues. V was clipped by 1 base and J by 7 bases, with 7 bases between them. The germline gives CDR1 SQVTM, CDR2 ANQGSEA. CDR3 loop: CSVEGPDEAFF. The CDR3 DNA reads TGCAGCGTTGAAGGCCCCGATGAAGCTTTCTTT. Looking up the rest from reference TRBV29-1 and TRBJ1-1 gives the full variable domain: SAVISQKPSRDICQRGTSLTIQCQVDSQVTMMFWYRQQPGQSLTLIATANQGSEATYESGFVIDKFPISRPNLTFSTLTVSNMSPEDSSIYLCSVEGPDEAFFGQGTRLTVV.

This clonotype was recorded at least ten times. DNA for the CDR3: TGTGCCACCAGCGAGAGGGGGCGGGAGGCGAATGAGCAGTTCTTC. Translating it yields CATSERGREANEQFF. The chain couples TRBV15 to TRBJ2-1, with a weak D call TRBD2 (8 bases). The V end was cut by 5 bases, the J end by 7 bases, with 18 bases between. The germline V gene encodes CDR1 LNHNV and CDR2 YYDKDF (reference sequence). CDR3 size: 15 residues.

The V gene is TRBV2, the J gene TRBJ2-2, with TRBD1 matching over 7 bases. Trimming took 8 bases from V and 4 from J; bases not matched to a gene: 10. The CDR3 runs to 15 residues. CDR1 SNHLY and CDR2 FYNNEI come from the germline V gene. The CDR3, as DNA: TGTGCCAGCGGGCAAACTGACAGGGTCACCGGGGAGCTGTTTTTT. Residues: CASGQTDRVTGELFF.

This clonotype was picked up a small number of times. The CDR3 sequence is CSVEPWAGEFNEQFF. The DNA of the CDR3 is TGCAGCGTTGAACCCTGGGCGGGAGAGTTCAATGAGCAGTTCTTC. The chain employs TRBV29-1 and TRBJ2-1, with 7 bases fitting TRBD2. The CDR3 spans 15 residues. Trimming at V came to 2 bases and at J to 6 bases, leaving 10 bases not matched to a gene. Per the germline V gene, CDR1 is SQVTM and CDR2 is ANQGSEA.

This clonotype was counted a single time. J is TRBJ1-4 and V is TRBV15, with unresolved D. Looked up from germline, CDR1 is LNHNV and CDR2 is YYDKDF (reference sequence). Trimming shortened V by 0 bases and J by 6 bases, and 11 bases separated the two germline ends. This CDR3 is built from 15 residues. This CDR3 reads CATSRERVGDEKLFF. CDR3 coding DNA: TGTGCCACCAGCAGAGAACGGGTCGGGGATGAAAAACTGTTTTTT.

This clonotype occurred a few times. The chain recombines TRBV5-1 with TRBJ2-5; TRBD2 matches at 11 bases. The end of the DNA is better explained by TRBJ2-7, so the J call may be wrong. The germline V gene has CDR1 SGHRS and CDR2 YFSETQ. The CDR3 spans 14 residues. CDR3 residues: CASSRTSGYDEQYF. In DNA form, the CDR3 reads TGCGCCAGCAGCAGGACTAGCGGGTACGACGAGCAGTACTTC.

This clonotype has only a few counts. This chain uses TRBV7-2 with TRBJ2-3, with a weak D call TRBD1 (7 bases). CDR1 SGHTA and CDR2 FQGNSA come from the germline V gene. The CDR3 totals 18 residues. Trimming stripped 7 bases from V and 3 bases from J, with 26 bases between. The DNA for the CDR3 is TGTGCCAGCAACCCCGGTCGTCGTCAGGGGGGCCAGACAGATACGCAGTATTTT. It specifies CASNPGRRQGGQTDTQYF.

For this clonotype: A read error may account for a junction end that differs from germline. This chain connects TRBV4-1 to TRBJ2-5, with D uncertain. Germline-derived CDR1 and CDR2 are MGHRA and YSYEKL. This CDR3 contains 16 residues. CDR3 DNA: TGCGCCAGCAACCAAGTTGGAAGGCAGAACCAAGAGACCCAGTACTTC. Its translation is CASNQVGRQNQETQYF.

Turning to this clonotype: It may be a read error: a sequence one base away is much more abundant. The CDR3: CSASLIGPNYAQYF. For the CDR3, the DNA is TGCAGTGCGAGCTTGATTGGTCCCAACTACGCGCAGTACTTC. The chain carries TRBV20-1 and TRBJ2-5; no firm D call. Trimming removed 6 bases from V and 11 bases from J, with 25 bases in between. The germline gives CDR1 DFQATT, CDR2 SNEGSKA (reference sequence). The CDR3 contains 14 residues.

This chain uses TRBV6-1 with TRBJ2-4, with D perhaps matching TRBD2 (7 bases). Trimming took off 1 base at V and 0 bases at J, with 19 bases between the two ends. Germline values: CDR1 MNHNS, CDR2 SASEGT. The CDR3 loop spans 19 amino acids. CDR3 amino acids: CASSEVGGAGRLAKNIQYF. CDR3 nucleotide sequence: TGTGCCAGCAGTGAAGTTGGGGGGGCAGGGAGACTAGCCAAAAACATTCAGTACTTC.

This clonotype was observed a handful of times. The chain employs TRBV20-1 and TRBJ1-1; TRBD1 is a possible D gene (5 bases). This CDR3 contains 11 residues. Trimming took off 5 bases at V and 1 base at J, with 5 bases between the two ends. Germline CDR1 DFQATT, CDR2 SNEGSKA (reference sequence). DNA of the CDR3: TGCAGTGCTGGGGGGAACACTGAAGCTTTCTTT. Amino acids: CSAGGNTEAFF.

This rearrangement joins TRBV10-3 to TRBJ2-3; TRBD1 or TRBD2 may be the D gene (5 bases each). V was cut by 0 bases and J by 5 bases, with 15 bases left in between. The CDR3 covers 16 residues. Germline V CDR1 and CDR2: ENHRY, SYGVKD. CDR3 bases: TGTGCCATCAGTGAGTCGACCGGGACGCAAGTAGATACGCAGTATTTT. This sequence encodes CAISESTGTQVDTQYF.

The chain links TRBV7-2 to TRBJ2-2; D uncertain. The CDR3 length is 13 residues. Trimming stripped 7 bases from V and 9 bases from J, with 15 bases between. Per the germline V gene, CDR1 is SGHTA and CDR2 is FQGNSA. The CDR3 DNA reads TGTGCCAGCACCCTCCCTAGTTACCGGGAGCTGTTTTTT. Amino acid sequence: CASTLPSYRELFF.

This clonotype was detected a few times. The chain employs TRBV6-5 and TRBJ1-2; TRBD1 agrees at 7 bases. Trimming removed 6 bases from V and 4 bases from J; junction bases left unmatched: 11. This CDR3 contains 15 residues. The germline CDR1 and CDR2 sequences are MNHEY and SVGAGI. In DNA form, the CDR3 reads TGTGCCAGCAGAGCCCTTGGACAGGACATCTATGGCTACACCTTC. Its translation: CASRALGQDIYGYTF.